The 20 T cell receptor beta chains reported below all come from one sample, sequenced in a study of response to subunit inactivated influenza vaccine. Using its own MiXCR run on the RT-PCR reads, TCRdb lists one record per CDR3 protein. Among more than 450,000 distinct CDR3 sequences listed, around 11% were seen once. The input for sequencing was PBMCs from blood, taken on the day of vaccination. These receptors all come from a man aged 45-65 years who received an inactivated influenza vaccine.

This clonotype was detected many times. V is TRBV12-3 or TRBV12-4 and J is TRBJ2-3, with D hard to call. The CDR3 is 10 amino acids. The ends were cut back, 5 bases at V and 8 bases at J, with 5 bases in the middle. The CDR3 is CASSLGTQYF. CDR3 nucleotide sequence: TGTGCCAGCAGTCTCGGTACGCAGTATTTT.

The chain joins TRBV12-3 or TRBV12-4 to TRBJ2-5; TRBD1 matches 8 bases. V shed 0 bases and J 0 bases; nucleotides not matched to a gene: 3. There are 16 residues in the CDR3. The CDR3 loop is CASSLARTGYQETQYF. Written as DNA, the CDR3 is TGTGCCAGCAGTTTAGCCCGGACAGGGTACCAAGAGACCCAGTACTTC.

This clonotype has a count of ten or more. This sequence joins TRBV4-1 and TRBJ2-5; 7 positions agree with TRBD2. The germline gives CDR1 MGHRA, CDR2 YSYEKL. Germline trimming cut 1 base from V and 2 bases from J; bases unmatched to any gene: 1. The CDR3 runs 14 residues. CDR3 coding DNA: TGCGCCAGCAGCCAAGTCGGGGGGCAAGAGACCCAGTACTTC. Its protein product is CASSQVGGQETQYF.

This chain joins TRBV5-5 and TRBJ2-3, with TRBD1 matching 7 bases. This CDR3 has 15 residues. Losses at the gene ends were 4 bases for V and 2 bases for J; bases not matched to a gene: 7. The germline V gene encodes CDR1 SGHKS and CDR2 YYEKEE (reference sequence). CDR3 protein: CASSRGGADTDTQYF. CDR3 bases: TGTGCCAGCAGCCGAGGGGGCGCGGACACAGATACGCAGTATTTT.

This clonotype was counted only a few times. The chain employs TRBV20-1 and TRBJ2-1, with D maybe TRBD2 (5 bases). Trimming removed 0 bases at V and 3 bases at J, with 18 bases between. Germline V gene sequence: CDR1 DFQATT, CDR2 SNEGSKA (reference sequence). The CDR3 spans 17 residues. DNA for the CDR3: TGCAGTGCTAGAGATGTCCAGGAGGACTGGGGCTACAATGAGCAGTTCTTC. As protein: CSARDVQEDWGYNEQFF.

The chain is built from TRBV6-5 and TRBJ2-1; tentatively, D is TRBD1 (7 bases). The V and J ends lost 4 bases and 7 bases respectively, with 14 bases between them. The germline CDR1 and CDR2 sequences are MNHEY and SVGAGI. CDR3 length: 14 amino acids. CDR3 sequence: CASSFPGGGNEQFF. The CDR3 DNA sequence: TGTGCCAGCAGTTTCCCAGGGGGAGGTAATGAGCAGTTCTTC.

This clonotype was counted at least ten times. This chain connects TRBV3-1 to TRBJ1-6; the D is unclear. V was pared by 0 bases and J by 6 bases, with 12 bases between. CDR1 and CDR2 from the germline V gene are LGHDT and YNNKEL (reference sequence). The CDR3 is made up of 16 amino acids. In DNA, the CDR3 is TGTGCCAGCAGCCAAGATCTTCCGGGGTTTAATTCACCCCTCCACTTT. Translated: CASSQDLPGFNSPLHF.

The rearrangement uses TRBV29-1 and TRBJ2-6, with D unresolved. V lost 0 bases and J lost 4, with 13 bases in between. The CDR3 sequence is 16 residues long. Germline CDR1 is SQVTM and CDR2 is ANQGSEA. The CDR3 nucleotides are TGCAGCGTTGAAGAACATGCTAGGTACGGGGCCAACGTCCTGACTTTC. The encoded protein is CSVEEHARYGANVLTF.

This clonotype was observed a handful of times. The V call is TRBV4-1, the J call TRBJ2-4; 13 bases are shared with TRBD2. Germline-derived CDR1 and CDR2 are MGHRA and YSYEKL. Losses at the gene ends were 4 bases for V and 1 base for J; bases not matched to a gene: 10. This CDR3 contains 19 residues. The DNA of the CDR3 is TGCGCCAGCAGCCCGCTGGGACTAGCGGGACTCCTCGCCAAAAACATTCAGTACTTC. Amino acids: CASSPLGLAGLLAKNIQYF.

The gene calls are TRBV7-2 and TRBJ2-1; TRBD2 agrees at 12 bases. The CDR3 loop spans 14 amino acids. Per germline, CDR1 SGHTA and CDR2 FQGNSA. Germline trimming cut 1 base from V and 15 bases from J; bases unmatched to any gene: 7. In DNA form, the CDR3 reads TGTGCCAGCAGCTTAGGACTAGCGGGGGTAGTACGGTTCTTC. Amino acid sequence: CASSLGLAGVVRFF.

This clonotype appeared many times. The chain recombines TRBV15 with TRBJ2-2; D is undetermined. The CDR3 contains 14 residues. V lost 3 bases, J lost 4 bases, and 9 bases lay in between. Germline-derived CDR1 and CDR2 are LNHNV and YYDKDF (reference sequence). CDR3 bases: TGTGCCACCAGCAGCCAGGACCTCACCGGGGAGCTGTTTTTT. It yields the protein CATSSQDLTGELFF.

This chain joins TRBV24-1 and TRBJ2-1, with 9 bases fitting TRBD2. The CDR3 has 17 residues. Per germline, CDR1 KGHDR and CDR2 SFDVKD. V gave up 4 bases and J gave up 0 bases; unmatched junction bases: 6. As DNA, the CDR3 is TGTGCCACCAGTGAAGCTCTTAGCGGGAGCTCCTACAATGAGCAGTTCTTC. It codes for CATSEALSGSSYNEQFF.

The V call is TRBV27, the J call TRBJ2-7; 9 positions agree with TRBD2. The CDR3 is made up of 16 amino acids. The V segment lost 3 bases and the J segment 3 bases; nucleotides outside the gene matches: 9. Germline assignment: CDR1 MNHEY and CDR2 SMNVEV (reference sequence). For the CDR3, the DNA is TGTGCCAGCAGTTTGTCTAGCGGGAACGTATTCTACGAGCAGTACTTC. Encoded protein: CASSLSSGNVFYEQYF.

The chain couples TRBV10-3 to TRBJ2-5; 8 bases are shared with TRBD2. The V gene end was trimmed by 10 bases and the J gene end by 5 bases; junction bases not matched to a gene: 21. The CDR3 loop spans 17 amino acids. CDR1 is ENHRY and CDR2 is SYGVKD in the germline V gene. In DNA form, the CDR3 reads TGTGCCACCCGACCGGGACTAGAAAATTCCGGTGGGGAGACCCAGTACTTC. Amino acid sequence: CATRPGLENSGGETQYF.

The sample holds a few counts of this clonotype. The CDR3 protein is CASSFTGARGGYTF. The CDR3 coding sequence is TGTGCCAGCAGTTTCACAGGGGCCCGGGGTGGCTACACCTTC. The chain combines TRBV28 with TRBJ1-2; 7 bases are a match to TRBD1. With 3 bases clipped from V and 7 bases from J, the junction kept 8 bases outside the gene matches. The CDR3 extends over 14 amino acids. Germline V gives CDR1 MDHEN, CDR2 SYDVKM.

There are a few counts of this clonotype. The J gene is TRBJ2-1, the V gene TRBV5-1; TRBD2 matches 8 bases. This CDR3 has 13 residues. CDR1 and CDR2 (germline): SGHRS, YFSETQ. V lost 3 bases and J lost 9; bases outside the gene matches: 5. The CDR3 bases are TGCGCCAGCAGCTACCGGGGGGGCGGTGAGCAGTTCTTC. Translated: CASSYRGGGEQFF.

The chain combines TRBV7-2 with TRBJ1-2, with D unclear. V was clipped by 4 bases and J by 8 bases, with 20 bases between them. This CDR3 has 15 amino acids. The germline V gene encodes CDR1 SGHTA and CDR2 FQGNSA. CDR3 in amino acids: CASSSPGRKGEGYTF. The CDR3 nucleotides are TGTGCCAGCAGCTCCCCTGGGAGGAAGGGCGAGGGCTACACCTTC.

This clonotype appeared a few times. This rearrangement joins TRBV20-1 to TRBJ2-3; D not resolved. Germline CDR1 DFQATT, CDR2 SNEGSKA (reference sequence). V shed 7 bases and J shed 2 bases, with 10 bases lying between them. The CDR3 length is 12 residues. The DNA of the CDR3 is TGCAGTGGCTACCCTAACACAGATACGCAGTATTTT. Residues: CSGYPNTDTQYF.

The CDR3 sequence is CASSPRASNQPQHF. CDR3 DNA sequence: TGTGCCAGCTCACCAAGGGCATCAAATCAGCCCCAGCATTTT. This chain uses TRBV18 with TRBJ1-5; D ambiguous. CDR1 is KGHSH, CDR2 LQKENI, per germline. The CDR3 extends over 14 amino acids. V was clipped by 2 bases and J by 4 bases, with 9 bases between them.

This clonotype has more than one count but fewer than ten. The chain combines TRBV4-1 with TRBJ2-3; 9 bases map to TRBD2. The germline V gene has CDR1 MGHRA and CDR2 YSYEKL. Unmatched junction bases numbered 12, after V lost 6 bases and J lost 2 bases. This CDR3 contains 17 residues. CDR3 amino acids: CASRRTGSGRSTDTQYF. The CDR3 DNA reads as TGCGCCAGCAGACGTACGGGGAGCGGGAGGTCCACAGATACGCAGTATTTT.